The clone carrying this T cell receptor (beta chain) has at least ten counts. Its target is not known. TCRdb redid the calling of the RACE reads with MiXCR, one entry per CDR3 protein. The repertoire holds tens of thousands of distinct CDR3 sequences, 9% to 12% seen once, with about 28% in the top ten. These data originate in a study of human T cells and chemical hapten exposure. Findings of the study overall: Expanded TCRs created a significantly greater count of big CDR3 similarity clusters than controls did.

Noted time point: pre-sensitization, week 0. Regarding treatment: therapeutic diphenylcyclopropenone sensitization with weekly scalp DPC. Total RNA was isolated from unfractionated whole blood. This clonotype originated in a man between 45 and 60 years old with alopecia areata. Some clones in this sample may be carry-over from other donors' samples. The sequenced sample was whole blood, obtained in connection with sensitization to the hapten diphenylcyclopropenone (DPC).

CDR3 sequence: CAIRVRGSTGELFF. Here the CDR3 DNA reads TGTGCCATCAGAGTCAGGGGTTCCACCGGGGAGCTGTTTTTT. This chain joins TRBV10-3 and TRBJ2-2, with D possibly TRBD1 on 6 matching bases. The V end was cut by 6 bases, the J end by 4 bases, with 12 bases between. The length of the CDR3 is 14 residues. CDR1 and CDR2 (germline): ENHRY, SYGVKD.